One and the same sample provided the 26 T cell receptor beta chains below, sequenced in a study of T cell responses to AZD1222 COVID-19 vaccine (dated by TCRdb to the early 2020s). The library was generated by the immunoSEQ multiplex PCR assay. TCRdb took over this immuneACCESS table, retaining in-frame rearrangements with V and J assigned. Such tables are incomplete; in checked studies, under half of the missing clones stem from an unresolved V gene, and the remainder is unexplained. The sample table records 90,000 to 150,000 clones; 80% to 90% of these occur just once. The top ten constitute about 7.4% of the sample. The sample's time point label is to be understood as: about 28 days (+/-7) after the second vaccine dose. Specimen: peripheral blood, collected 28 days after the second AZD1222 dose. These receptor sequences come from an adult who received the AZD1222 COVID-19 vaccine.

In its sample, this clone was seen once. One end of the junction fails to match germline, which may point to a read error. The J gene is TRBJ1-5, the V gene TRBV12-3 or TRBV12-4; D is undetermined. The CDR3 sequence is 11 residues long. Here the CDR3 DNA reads TGTGCCAGCAGTTCCGGACTCCTAGTGAATTTT. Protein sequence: CASSSGLLVNF.

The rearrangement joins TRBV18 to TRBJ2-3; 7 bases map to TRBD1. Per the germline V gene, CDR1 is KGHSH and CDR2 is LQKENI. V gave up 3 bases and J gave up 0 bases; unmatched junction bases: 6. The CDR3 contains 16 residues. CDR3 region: CASSPPDRSSTDTQYF. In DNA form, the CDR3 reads TGTGCCAGCTCACCGCCGGACAGGTCTAGCACAGATACGCAGTATTTT.

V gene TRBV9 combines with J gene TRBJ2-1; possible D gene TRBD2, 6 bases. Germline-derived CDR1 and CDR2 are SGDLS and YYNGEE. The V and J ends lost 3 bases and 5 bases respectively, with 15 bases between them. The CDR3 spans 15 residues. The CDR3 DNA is TGTGCCAGCAGCGGAATTAGGGGCGGGAACAATGAGCAGTTCTTC. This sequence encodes CASSGIRGGNNEQFF.

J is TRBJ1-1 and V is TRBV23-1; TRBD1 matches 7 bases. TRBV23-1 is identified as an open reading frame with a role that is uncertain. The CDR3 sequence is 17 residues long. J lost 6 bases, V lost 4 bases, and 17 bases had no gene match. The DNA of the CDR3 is TGCGCCAGCAGTCCTGACAGGGAAACCACCAGGGGGGCTGAAGCTTTCTTT. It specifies CASSPDRETTRGAEAFF.

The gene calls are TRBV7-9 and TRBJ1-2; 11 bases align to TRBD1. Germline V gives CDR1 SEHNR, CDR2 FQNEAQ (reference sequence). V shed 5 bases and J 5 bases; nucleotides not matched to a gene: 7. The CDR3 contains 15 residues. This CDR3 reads CASSTGQGAGYGYTF. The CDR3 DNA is TGTGCCAGCAGCACAGGACAGGGGGCGGGATATGGCTACACCTTC.

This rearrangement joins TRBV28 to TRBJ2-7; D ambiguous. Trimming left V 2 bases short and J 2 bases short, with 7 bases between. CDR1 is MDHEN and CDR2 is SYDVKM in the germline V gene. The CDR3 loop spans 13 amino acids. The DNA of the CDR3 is TGTGCCAGCAGTTTAGTCGGACCCTACGAGCAGTACTTC. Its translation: CASSLVGPYEQYF.

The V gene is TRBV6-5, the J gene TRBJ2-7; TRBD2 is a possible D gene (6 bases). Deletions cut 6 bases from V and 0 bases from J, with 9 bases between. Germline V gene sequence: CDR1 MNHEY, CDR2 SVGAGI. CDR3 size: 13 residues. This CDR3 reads CASRGDFSYEQYF. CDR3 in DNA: TGTGCCAGCAGGGGGGACTTCTCCTACGAGCAGTACTTC.

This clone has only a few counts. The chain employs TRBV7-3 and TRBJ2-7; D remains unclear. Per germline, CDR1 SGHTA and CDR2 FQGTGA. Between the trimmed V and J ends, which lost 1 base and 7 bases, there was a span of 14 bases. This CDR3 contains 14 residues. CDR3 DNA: TGTGCCAGCAGCTTAAGTCACACCCTAGGGGAGCAGTACTTC. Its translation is CASSLSHTLGEQYF.

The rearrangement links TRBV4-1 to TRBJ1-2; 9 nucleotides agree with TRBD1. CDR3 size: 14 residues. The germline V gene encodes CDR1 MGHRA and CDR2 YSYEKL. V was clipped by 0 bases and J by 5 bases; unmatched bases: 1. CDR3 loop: CASSQDDRGYGYTF. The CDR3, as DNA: TGCGCCAGCAGCCAAGATGACAGGGGGTATGGCTACACCTTC.

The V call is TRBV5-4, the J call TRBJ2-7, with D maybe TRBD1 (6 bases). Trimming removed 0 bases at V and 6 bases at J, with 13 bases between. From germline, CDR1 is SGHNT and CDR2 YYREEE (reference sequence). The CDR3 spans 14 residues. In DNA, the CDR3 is TGTGCCAGCAGCTTGGGAGCCCGGGACACCGAGCAGTACTTC. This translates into CASSLGARDTEQYF.

The chain's CDR3 is CASSYSDRGEQYF. The CDR3 DNA follows: TGTGCCAGCAGTTACTCCGATCGGGGCGAGCAGTACTTC. The chain couples TRBV6-5 to TRBJ2-7; possibly TRBD2 for D (5 bases). CDR1 and CDR2 (germline): MNHEY, SVGAGI. The CDR3 has 13 residues. The germline V and J ends were trimmed by 0 bases and 6 bases, with 9 bases remaining between them.

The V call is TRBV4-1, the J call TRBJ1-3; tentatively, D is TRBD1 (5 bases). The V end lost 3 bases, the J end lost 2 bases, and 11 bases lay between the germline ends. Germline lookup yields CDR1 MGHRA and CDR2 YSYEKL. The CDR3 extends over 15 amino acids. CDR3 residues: CASSHHQGTGNTIYF. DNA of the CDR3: TGCGCCAGCAGCCACCACCAGGGCACTGGAAACACCATATATTTT.

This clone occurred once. CDR3 region: CASSLGDLAANEQFF. The CDR3 nucleotides are TGTGCCAGCAGCCTCGGGGATCTAGCGGCAAATGAGCAGTTCTTC. J is TRBJ2-1 and V is TRBV3-1 (or the pseudogene TRBV3-2); 7 bases map to TRBD2. V lost 4 bases, J lost 7 bases, and 10 bases stayed unmatched. This CDR3 comprises 15 residues. The germline CDR1 and CDR2 sequences are LGHDT and YNNKEL (reference sequence).

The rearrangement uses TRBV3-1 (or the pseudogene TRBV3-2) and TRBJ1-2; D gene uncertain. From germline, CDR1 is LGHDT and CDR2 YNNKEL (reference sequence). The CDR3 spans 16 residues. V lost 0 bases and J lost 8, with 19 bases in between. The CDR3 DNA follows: TGTGCCAGCAGCCAAGATACCTTTCCCGGACCCTCAGGCTACACCTTC. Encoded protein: CASSQDTFPGPSGYTF.

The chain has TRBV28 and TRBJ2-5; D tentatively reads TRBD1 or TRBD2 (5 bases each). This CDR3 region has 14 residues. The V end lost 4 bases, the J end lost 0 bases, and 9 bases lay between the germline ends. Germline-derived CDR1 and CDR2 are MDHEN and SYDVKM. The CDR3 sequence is CASSWDPHQETQYF. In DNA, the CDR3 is TGTGCCAGCAGTTGGGACCCGCACCAAGAGACCCAGTACTTC. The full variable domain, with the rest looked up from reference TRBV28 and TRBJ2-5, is DVKVTQSSRYLVKRTGEKVFLECVQDMDHENMFWYRQDPGLGLRLIYFSYDVKMKEKGDIPEGYSVSREKKERFSLILESASTNQTSMYLCASSWDPHQETQYFGPGTRLLVL.

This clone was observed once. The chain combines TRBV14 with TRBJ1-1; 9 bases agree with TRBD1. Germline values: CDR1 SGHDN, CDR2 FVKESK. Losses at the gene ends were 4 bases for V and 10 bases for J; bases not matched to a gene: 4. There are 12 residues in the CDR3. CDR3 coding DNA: TGTGCCAGCAGCCGGACAGGGGTTTCAGCTTTCTTT. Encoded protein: CASSRTGVSAFF.

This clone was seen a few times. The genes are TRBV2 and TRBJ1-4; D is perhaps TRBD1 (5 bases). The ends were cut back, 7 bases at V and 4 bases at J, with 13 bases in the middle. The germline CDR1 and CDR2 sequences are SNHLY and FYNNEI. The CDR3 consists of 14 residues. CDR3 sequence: CASKVQGINEKLFF. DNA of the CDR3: TGTGCCAGCAAAGTGCAGGGCATTAATGAAAAACTGTTTTTT.

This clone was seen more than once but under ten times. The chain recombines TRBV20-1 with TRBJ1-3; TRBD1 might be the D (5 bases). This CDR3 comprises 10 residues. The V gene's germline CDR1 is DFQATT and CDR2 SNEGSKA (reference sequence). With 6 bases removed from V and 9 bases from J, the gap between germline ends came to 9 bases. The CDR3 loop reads CSALGGTIYF. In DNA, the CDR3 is TGCAGTGCCCTGGGGGGCACCATATATTTT.

The CDR3 spells CASSHTGGGLYEQYF. The DNA for the CDR3 is TGCGCCAGCAGCCATACAGGGGGCGGACTATACGAGCAGTACTTC. The chain employs TRBV5-1 and TRBJ2-7, with 9 bases matching TRBD1. Per germline, CDR1 SGHRS and CDR2 YFSETQ. The CDR3 is made up of 15 amino acids. V was pared by 4 bases and J by 4 bases, with 9 bases of the junction left unmatched.

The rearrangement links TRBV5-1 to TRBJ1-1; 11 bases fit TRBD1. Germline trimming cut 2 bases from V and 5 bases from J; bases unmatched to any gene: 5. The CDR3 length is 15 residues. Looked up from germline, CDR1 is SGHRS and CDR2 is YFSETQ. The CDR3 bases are TGCGCCAGCAGCTTCCGAGGACAGGGGGCGACTGAAGCTTTCTTT. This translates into CASSFRGQGATEAFF.

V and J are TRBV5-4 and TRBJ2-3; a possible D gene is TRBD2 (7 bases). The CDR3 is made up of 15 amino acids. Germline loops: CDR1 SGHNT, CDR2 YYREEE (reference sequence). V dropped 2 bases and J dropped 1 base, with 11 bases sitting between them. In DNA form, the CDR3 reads TGTGCCAGCAGCTTACGGGGGGCGGGCACAGATACGCAGTATTTT. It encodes CASSLRGAGTDTQYF. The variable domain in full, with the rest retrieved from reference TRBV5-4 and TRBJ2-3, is ETGVTQSPTHLIKTRGQQVTLRCSSQSGHNTVSWYQQALGQGPQFIFQYYREEENGRGNFPPRFSGLQFPNYSSELNVNALELDDSALYLCASSLRGAGTDTQYFGPGTRLTVL.

CDR3 sequence (DNA): TGCAGCGGCGGGGGAGGGACTCACTACGAGCAGTACTTC. It yields the protein CSGGGGTHYEQYF. V usage is TRBV29-1 and J usage is TRBJ2-7, with TRBD2 identical over 7 bases. CDR1 is SQVTM and CDR2 is ANQGSEA in the germline V gene. This CDR3 is 13 amino acids long. V trimming: 7 bases; J trimming: 3 bases; junction bases outside the gene matches: 9.

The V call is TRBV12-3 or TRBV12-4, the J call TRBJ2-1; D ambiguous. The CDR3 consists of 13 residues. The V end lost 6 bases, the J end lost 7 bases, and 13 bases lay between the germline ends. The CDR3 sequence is CASSPSALNEQFF. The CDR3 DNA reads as TGTGCCAGCAGCCCCTCCGCTTTGAATGAGCAGTTCTTC.

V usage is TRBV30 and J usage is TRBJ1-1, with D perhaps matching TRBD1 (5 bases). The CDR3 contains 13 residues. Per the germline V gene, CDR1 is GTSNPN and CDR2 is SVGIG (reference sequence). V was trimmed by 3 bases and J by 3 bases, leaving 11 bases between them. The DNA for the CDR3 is TGTGCCTGGAGCCCGGGGCCCGACACTGAAGCTTTCTTT. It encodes CAWSPGPDTEAFF.

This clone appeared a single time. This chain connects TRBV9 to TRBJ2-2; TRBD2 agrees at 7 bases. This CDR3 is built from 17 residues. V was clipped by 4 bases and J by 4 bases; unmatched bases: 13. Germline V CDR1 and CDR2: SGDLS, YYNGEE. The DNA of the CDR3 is TGTGCCAGCAGCCCAAGGGAGGGGTTAGAGAGCACCGGGGAGCTGTTTTTT. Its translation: CASSPREGLESTGELFF.

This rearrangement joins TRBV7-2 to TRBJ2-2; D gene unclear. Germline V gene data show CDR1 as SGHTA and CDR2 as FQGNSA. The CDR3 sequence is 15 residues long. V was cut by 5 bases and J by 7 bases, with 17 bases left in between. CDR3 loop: CASSPPGPESGELFF. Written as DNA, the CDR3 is TGTGCCAGCAGCCCCCCCGGGCCGGAGAGCGGGGAGCTGTTTTTT.